This TCR beta chain was captured by sequencing in a study of blood T cell repertoires in COVID-19. Generated by immunoSEQ multiplex PCR, the TCRdb table keeps only in-frame clones and is missing some. Of approximately 200,000 clones listed, approximately 84% are singletons. Germline V gene sequence: CDR1 MGHRA, CDR2 YSYEKL. Unmatched junction bases numbered 9, after V lost 0 bases and J lost 5 bases. The CDR3 sequence is 16 residues long. This sequence joins TRBV4-1 and TRBJ2-5, with 7 positions matching TRBD2. Sequencing was carried out using PBMCs or T cells enriched from blood (not recorded which). The TCR originated in a man between 60 and 70 years old who had recovered from COVID-19. The CDR3 bases are TGCGCCAGCAGCCAAGAGGAGGGGAGGGGTCGGGAGACCCAGTACTTC. Protein sequence: CASSQEEGRGRETQYF.